The next 14 T cell receptor beta chains were all read from a single sample in a study of blood T cells in healthy people across ages. With a J-beta primer mix and a sample-barcoded 5' primer, a second PCR ran about 7 to 11 cycles. One entry per CDR3 protein results from TCRdb running MiXCR on the 5' RACE reads. The table shows about 780,000 distinct CDR3 sequences, with 35% to 60% occurring only once. Sample: blood. These receptors were collected from a man older than 75 in good health.

The chain carries TRBV28 and TRBJ2-1; D unresolved. V lost 6 bases, J lost 4 bases, and 16 bases lay in between. The CDR3 extends over 15 amino acids. Germline-derived CDR1 and CDR2 are MDHEN and SYDVKM. The CDR3: CASSPLETYYNEQFF. CDR3 bases: TGTGCCAGCAGCCCTTTAGAGACATATTACAATGAGCAGTTCTTC.

The rearrangement uses TRBV9 and TRBJ2-7, with TRBD1 identical over 7 bases. The V gene end was trimmed by 7 bases and the J gene end by 2 bases; junction bases not matched to a gene: 12. Germline V gives CDR1 SGDLS, CDR2 YYNGEE. The CDR3 extends over 15 amino acids. The CDR3 spells CASVPNRGLTYEQYF. The CDR3 DNA reads TGTGCCAGCGTTCCTAACAGGGGCCTTACCTACGAGCAGTACTTC.

This chain joins TRBV20-1 and TRBJ2-5; no clear D gene. The CDR3 is made up of 11 amino acids. Germline CDR1 and CDR2: DFQATT and SNEGSKA (reference sequence). Deletions cut 0 bases from V and 5 bases from J, with 4 bases between. In DNA form, the CDR3 reads TGCAGTGCTAGAGATTTCGAGACCCAGTACTTC. Protein: CSARDFETQYF.

This clonotype is a singleton in its sample. The chain employs TRBV5-1 and TRBJ1-1; D is unclear. The CDR3 loop spans 13 amino acids. Trimming pared 6 bases from V and 10 bases from J, leaving 19 bases between. Germline CDR1 and CDR2: SGHRS and YFSETQ. The CDR3 protein is CASKSGAEGRAFF. Written as DNA, the CDR3 is TGCGCCAGCAAGTCGGGAGCGGAAGGGAGAGCTTTCTTT.

This clonotype has a handful of counts. The rearrangement links TRBV29-1 to TRBJ2-3; TRBD1 might be the D (5 bases). The CDR3 has 15 amino acids. Germline V lookup: CDR1 SQVTM, CDR2 ANQGSEA. V lost 0 bases to trimming and J lost 0 bases, with 10 bases between them. CDR3 loop: CSVEEGQGSTDTQYF. The CDR3, as DNA: TGCAGCGTTGAAGAGGGGCAGGGTAGCACAGATACGCAGTATTTT.

This clonotype was seen repeatedly, ten times or more. This sequence joins TRBV5-1 and TRBJ2-1; 8 nucleotides agree with TRBD2. V was pared by 4 bases and J by 7 bases, with 7 bases of the junction left unmatched. The CDR3 is 14 amino acids. Looked up from germline, CDR1 is SGHRS and CDR2 is YFSETQ. The CDR3 loop is CASSPGGALNEQFF. In nucleotides, the CDR3 is TGCGCCAGCAGCCCGGGGGGGGCTCTGAATGAGCAGTTCTTC.

V and J are TRBV7-2 and TRBJ2-1; tentative D call: TRBD1 (6 bases). Trimming left V 3 bases short and J 0 bases short, with 9 bases between. CDR1 is SGHTA and CDR2 is FQGNSA in the germline V gene. The length of the CDR3 is 15 residues. This CDR3 reads CASSLGATSYNEQFF. The CDR3 nucleotides read TGTGCCAGCAGCTTGGGGGCCACCTCCTACAATGAGCAGTTCTTC.

The V and J genes are TRBV10-3 and TRBJ2-5; no clear D gene. Near its end, the DNA agrees better with TRBJ2-7, so the J call may be wrong. Germline V gives CDR1 ENHRY, CDR2 SYGVKD. The CDR3 runs 14 residues. The CDR3 spells CAISEVGIGYEQYF. The CDR3 region has the DNA TGTGCCATCAGTGAGGTGGGGATCGGTTACGAGCAGTACTTC.

The chain carries TRBV2 and TRBJ2-7, with 7 bases aligning to TRBD2. The CDR3 sequence is 14 residues long. The J segment lost 2 bases and the V segment lost 5 bases, leaving 6 bases of the junction unmatched. In germline, CDR1 is SNHLY, CDR2 FYNNEI. DNA of the CDR3: TGTGCCAGCAGTTCTGGGGGGGTTCCCTACGAGCAGTACTTC. This codes for CASSSGGVPYEQYF.

This chain connects TRBV4-3 to TRBJ2-3, with D perhaps matching TRBD1 (5 bases). CDR1 and CDR2 (germline): LGHNA, YSLEER. The CDR3 covers 15 residues. The V and J ends lost 0 bases and 4 bases respectively, with 11 bases between them. CDR3 sequence: CASSQDLQGSDTQYF. CDR3 DNA: TGCGCCAGCAGCCAAGATCTCCAGGGATCAGATACGCAGTATTTT.

A remark on this clonotype: A much larger clone is a single base away; this may be a read error. This sequence joins TRBV29-1 and TRBJ2-7; D might be TRBD1 (6 bases). The V end lost 0 bases, the J end lost 7 bases, and 28 bases lay between the germline ends. The CDR3 runs 18 residues. Germline V gene data show CDR1 as SQVTM and CDR2 as ANQGSEA. For the CDR3, the DNA is TGCAGCGTTGAAGATGCGGCGTCGCAGGGGCGCCAATACAATGAGCAGTACTTC. Protein sequence: CSVEDAASQGRQYNEQYF.

The chain uses TRBV5-6 and TRBJ2-3; no clear D. V was shortened by 4 bases and J by 0 bases, with 12 bases between the two germline ends. Per germline, CDR1 SGHDT and CDR2 YYEEEE. The CDR3 runs 15 residues. Written as DNA, the CDR3 is TGTGCCAGCAGCCTGTGGACCGCTAGCACAGATACGCAGTATTTT. Translation: CASSLWTASTDTQYF.

The chain has TRBV7-3 and TRBJ2-1; D ambiguous. Trimming removed 4 bases from V and 6 bases from J, with 10 bases in between. There are 13 residues in the CDR3. Germline V CDR1 and CDR2: SGHTA, FQGTGA. In DNA form, the CDR3 reads TGTGCCAGCAGCTACGGACCGACCAATGAGCAGTTCTTC. It yields the protein CASSYGPTNEQFF.

The chain links TRBV6-5 to TRBJ2-1; 7 bases fit TRBD2. Germline lookup yields CDR1 MNHEY and CDR2 SVGAGI. J lost 3 bases, V lost 8 bases, and 10 bases had no gene match. The CDR3 contains 15 residues. CDR3 amino acids: CASQTSRSNYNEQFF. In nucleotides, the CDR3 is TGTGCCAGCCAGACTAGCAGGAGTAACTACAATGAGCAGTTCTTC.